The T cell receptor beta chain described here comes from a study of shared clonotypes between healthy human individuals. The study drew its donors from healthy HIV-negative adults without recent acute infections or vaccinations. The donor cohort consisted entirely of Caucasian adults residing in Nashville, Tennessee. As originally analysed: ImmunoSEQ supplied junction-only sequences lacking quality scores, so filtering was different. Data came from immunoSEQ multiplex PCR; TCRdb stores just in-frame clones and leaves some out. V, J and clone size are taken as reported in that table, and D and trimming were inferred from the DNA itself. The table has roughly 700,000 clones, around 74% seen once; the top ten hold 1.5% to 2%. The germline CDR1 and CDR2 sequences are MNHEY and SMNVEV (reference sequence). V lost 4 bases, J lost 0 bases, and 22 bases lay in between. There are 18 residues in the CDR3.

The clonotype comes from a woman aged 25 to 45 in good health. The gene calls are TRBV27 and TRBJ2-7; TRBD1 is a possible D gene (6 bases). The material sequenced was memory CD4+ T cells sorted from blood. The sample's subset: CD45RA-negative fraction. The CDR3 DNA reads as TGTGCCAGCAGTTCCTCGTTACCGGGACACTTAAGCTCCTACGAGCAGTACTTC. This sequence encodes CASSSSLPGHLSSYEQYF.